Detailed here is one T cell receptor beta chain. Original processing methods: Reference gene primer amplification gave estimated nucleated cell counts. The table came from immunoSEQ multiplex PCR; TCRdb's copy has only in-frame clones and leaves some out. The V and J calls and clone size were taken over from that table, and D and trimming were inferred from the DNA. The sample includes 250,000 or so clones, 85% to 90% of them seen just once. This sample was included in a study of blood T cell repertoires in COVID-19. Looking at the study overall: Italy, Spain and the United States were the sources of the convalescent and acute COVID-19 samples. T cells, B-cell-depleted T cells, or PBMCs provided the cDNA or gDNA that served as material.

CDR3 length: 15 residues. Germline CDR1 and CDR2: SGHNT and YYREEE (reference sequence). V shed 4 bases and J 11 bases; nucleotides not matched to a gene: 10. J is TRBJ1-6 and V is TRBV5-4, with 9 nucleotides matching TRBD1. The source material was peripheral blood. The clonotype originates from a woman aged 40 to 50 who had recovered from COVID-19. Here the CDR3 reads CASSPAGDRVPPLHF. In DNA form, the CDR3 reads TGTGCCAGCAGCCCCGCAGGGGACAGGGTTCCACCCCTCCACTTT.